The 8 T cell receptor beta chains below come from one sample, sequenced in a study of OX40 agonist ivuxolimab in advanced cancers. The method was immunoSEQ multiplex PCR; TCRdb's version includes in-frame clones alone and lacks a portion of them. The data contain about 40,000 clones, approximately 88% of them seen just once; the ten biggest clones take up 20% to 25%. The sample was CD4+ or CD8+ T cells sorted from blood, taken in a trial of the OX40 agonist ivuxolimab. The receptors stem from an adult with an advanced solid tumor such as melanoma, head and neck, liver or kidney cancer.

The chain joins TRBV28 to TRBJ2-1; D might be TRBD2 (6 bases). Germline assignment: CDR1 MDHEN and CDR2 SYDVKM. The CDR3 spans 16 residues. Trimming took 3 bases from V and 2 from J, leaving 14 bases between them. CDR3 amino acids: CASSFPPSAAYNEQFF. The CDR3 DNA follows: TGTGCCAGCAGTTTTCCCCCTAGCGCAGCCTACAATGAGCAGTTCTTC. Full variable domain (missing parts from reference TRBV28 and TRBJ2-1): DVKVTQSSRYLVKRTGEKVFLECVQDMDHENMFWYRQDPGLGLRLIYFSYDVKMKEKGDIPEGYSVSREKKERFSLILESASTNQTSMYLCASSFPPSAAYNEQFFGPGTRLTVL.

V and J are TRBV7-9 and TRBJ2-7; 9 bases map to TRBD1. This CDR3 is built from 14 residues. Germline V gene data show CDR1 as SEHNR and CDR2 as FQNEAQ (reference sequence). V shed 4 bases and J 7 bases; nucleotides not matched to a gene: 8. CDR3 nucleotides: TGTGCCAGCAGCTCATACAGGGGGCTTCAGGAGCAGTACTTC. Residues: CASSSYRGLQEQYF.

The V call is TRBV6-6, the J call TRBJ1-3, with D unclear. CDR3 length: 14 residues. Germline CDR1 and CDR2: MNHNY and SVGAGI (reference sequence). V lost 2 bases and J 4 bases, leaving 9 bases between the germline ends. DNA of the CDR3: TGTGCCAGCAGTTACGAGGTAGAAGGAAACACCATATATTTT. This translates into CASSYEVEGNTIYF.

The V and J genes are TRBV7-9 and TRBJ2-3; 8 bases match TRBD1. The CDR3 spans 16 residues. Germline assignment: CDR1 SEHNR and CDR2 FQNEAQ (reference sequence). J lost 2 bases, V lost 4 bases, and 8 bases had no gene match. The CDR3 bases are TGTGCCAGCAGCTCCCTACTCAGGGGGCCCACAGATACGCAGTATTTT. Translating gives CASSSLLRGPTDTQYF.

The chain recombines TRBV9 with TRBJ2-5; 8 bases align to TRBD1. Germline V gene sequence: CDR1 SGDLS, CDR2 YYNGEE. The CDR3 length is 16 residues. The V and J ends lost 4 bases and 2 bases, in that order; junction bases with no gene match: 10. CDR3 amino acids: CASSSRAGTGQETQYF. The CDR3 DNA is TGTGCCAGCAGCTCTCGAGCCGGGACAGGACAAGAGACCCAGTACTTC.

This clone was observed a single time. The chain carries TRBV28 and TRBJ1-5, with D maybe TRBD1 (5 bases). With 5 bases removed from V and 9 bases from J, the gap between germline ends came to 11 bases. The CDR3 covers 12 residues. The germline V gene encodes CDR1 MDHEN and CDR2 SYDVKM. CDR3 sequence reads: CASSPQGMPQHF. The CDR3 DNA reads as TGTGCCAGCAGTCCTCAGGGAATGCCCCAGCATTTT.

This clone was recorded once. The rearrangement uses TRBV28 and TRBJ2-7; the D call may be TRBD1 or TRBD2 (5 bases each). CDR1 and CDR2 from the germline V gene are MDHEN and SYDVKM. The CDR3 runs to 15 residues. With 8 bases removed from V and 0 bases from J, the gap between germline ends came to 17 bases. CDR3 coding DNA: TGTGCCAGCCGATCCGTGGGGGTTGGCTCCTACGAGCAGTACTTC. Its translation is CASRSVGVGSYEQYF.

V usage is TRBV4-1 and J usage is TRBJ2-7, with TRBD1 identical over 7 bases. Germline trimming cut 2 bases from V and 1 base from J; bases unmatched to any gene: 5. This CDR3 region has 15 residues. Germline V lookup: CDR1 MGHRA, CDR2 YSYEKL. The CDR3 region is CASSQPARGSYEQYF. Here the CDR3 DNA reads TGCGCCAGCAGCCAACCCGCCAGGGGGTCCTACGAGCAGTACTTC.